The 9 T cell receptor beta chains given below trace back to one sample, sequenced in a study of T cells in Graves' hyperthyroidism and ophthalmopathy. RNA transcripts gave rise to amplified TCR beta CDR3 regions. Initially, a first-round RT-PCR of the TCR CDR3 employed the HTBI primer set. TCRdb ran MiXCR on the multiplex PCR reads and lists one entry per CDR3 protein. The data show roughly 570,000 distinct CDR3 sequences, 15% to 18% seen once. The sample was blood. Source of these receptors: a woman aged 25 to 45 with Graves' hyperthyroidism.

This clonotype was seen repeatedly, ten times or more. The chain has TRBV12-3 or TRBV12-4 and TRBJ1-2; 8 bases fit TRBD1. The CDR3 totals 14 residues. J lost 7 bases, V lost 5 bases, and 9 bases had no gene match. This chain's CDR3 is CASSVTGAVTGYTF. Written as DNA, the CDR3 is TGTGCCAGCAGTGTGACAGGGGCCGTTACTGGCTACACCTTC.

This clonotype has at least ten counts. The chain couples TRBV30 to TRBJ2-3; TRBD1 matches at 8 bases. V was pared by 5 bases and J by 1 base, with 5 bases of the junction left unmatched. Germline CDR1 is GTSNPN and CDR2 is SVGIG (reference sequence). The CDR3 is made up of 14 amino acids. CDR3 in amino acids: CAWRRTGRTDTQYF. The CDR3 nucleotides read TGTGCCTGGCGACGGACAGGGCGCACAGATACGCAGTATTTT.

This clonotype was recorded at least ten times. The rearrangement joins TRBV5-1 to TRBJ2-1, with D tentatively TRBD1 (5 bases). This CDR3 is built from 13 residues. Germline CDR1 and CDR2: SGHRS and YFSETQ. With 2 bases removed from V and 5 bases from J, the gap between germline ends came to 8 bases. CDR3 nucleotide sequence: TGCGCCAGCAGCTTACAGGCGAACAATGAGCAGTTCTTC. This translates into CASSLQANNEQFF.

This clonotype occurred a few times. CDR3 loop: CASSVDPGSEAFF. CDR3 coding DNA: TGTGCCAGCAGCGTAGATCCAGGTTCAGAAGCTTTCTTT. The rearrangement joins TRBV9 to TRBJ1-1, with D unresolved. The CDR3 loop spans 13 amino acids. The germline gives CDR1 SGDLS, CDR2 YYNGEE. Trimming stripped 0 bases from V and 8 bases from J, with 11 bases between.

The J gene is TRBJ1-5, the V gene TRBV19; D call uncertain. Trimming pared 7 bases from V and 1 base from J, leaving 8 bases between. The CDR3 is made up of 13 amino acids. Germline-derived CDR1 and CDR2 are LNHDA and SQIVND (reference sequence). The CDR3 sequence is CASTRTSNQPQHF. The CDR3 coding sequence is TGTGCCAGTACCAGAACAAGCAATCAGCCCCAGCATTTT.

This clonotype appeared a few times. V is TRBV25-1 and J is TRBJ1-1, with D uncertain. From germline, CDR1 is MGHDK and CDR2 SYGVNS. This CDR3 spans 15 amino acids. Trimming cost V 2 bases and J 1 base, with 11 bases left between them. CDR3 sequence: CASSEPPGGNTEAFF. Here the CDR3 DNA reads TGTGCCAGCAGTGAACCCCCGGGTGGGAACACTGAAGCTTTCTTT.

This clonotype was recorded many times. The J gene is TRBJ2-3, the V gene TRBV20-1; D gene uncertain. V dropped 8 bases and J dropped 4 bases, with 7 bases sitting between them. Germline CDR1 and CDR2: DFQATT and SNEGSKA (reference sequence). The CDR3 consists of 10 residues. Here the CDR3 DNA reads TGCAGTACCAAGGCAGATACGCAGTATTTT. The encoded protein is CSTKADTQYF.

This clonotype has only a few counts. The chain is built from TRBV5-1 and TRBJ2-5; 9 nucleotides agree with TRBD2. V was clipped by 4 bases and J by 7 bases; unmatched bases: 11. Germline loops: CDR1 SGHRS, CDR2 YFSETQ. The CDR3 runs to 15 residues. The CDR3 loop is CASSEREAHRGTQYF. CDR3 nucleotide sequence: TGCGCCAGCAGCGAGCGGGAGGCCCACAGGGGGACCCAGTACTTC. Full variable domain (rest looked up from reference TRBV5-1 and TRBJ2-5): KAGVTQTPRYLIKTRGQQVTLSCSPISGHRSVSWYQQTPGQGLQFLFEYFSETQRNKGNFPGRFSGRQFSNSRSEMNVSTLELGDSALYLCASSEREAHRGTQYFGPGTRLLVL.

This chain links TRBV20-1 with TRBJ1-4; D gene uncertain. V lost 3 bases, J lost 0 bases, and 8 bases lay in between. CDR3 size: 14 residues. The germline gives CDR1 DFQATT, CDR2 SNEGSKA (reference sequence). The CDR3 is CSARVTTTNEKLFF. Here the CDR3 DNA reads TGCAGTGCTAGGGTTACAACAACTAATGAAAAACTGTTTTTT.